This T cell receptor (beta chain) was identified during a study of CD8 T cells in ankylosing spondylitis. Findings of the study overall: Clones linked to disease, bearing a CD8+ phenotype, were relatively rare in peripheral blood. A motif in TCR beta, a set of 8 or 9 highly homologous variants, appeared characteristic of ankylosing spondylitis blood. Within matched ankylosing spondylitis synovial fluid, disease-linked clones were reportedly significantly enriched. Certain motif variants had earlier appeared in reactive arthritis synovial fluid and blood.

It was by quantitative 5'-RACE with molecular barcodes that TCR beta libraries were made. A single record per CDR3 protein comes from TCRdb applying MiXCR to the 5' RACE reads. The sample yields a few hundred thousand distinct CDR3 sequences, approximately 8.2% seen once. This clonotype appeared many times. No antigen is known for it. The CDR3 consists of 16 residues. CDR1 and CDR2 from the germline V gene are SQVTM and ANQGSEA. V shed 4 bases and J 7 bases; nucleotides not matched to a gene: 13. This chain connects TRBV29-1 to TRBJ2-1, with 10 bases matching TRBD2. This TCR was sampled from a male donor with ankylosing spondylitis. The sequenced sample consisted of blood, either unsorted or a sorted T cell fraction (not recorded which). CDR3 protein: CSVAGVWTSGQNEQFF. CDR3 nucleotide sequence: TGCAGCGTTGCGGGGGTGTGGACTAGCGGTCAGAATGAGCAGTTCTTC.